This T cell receptor (beta chain) was observed in a study of glioma-infiltrating T cells after dendritic cell vaccination. Study information: Treatment, given 2003 to 2012, was autologous tumor lysate-pulsed dendritic cell vaccination. General study findings and limits: Complete blood and tumor specimen sets were limited to few patients.

Sample time point: after dendritic cell vaccination, including at tumor progression/relapse. PBMC sampling occurred before vaccination, two weeks after the third dose, and at progression. Notes on this clone: What it binds is unknown.

Amplification used 60 V beta primers and 13 J beta primers. TCRdb's copy holds only in-frame clones and misses some; the assay was immunoSEQ multiplex PCR. The table records approximately 60,000 clones, more than 75% of them present only once. From germline, CDR1 is SGHRS and CDR2 YFSETQ. The CDR3 consists of 19 residues. J gave up 5 bases and V 3 bases, and 19 bases lay outside the gene matches. This TCR came from a human donor with glioblastoma. The chain links TRBV5-1 to TRBJ2-5; 10 bases line up with TRBD1. Specimen: blood, collected after dendritic cell vaccination. DNA for the CDR3: TGCGCCAGCAGCTACAACCGGGACAGGGGAATTCCTAGTGTTGAGACCCAGTACTTC. Its protein is CASSYNRDRGIPSVETQYF.